The 16 T cell receptor beta chains in this list originate from one sample, sequenced in a study of identifying expanded T cells in peripheral blood. Sequencing was performed with immunoSEQ multiplex PCR; in TCRdb, only in-frame clones are kept and a portion is missing. The sample lists 75,000 to 90,000 clones, roughly 86% occurring once. Material for sequencing was blood. The receptors come from a person aged 18 to 75 in good health.

The chain carries TRBV28 and TRBJ1-2; D not resolved. Per germline, CDR1 MDHEN and CDR2 SYDVKM. The length of the CDR3 is 12 residues. V lost 5 bases and J lost 1, with 5 bases in between. The CDR3: CASSTLNYGYTF. CDR3 nucleotides: TGTGCCAGCAGTACTCTTAACTATGGCTACACCTTC.

The chain is built from TRBV18 and TRBJ2-2; D gene unclear. The V gene lost 2 bases and the J gene lost 4 bases, with 5 bases spanning the gap. Germline-derived CDR1 and CDR2 are KGHSH and LQKENI. This CDR3 has 13 amino acids. CDR3 sequence (DNA): TGTGCCAGCTCACCAGGGGTCACCGGGGAGCTGTTTTTT. Translation gives CASSPGVTGELFF. Variable domain in full (rest from reference TRBV18 and TRBJ2-2): NAGVMQNPRHLVRRRGQEARLRCSPMKGHSHVYWYRQLPEEGLKFMVYLQKENIIDESGMPKERFSAEFPKEGPSILRIQQVVRGDSAAYFCASSPGVTGELFFGEGSRLTVL.

The chain is built from TRBV11-3 and TRBJ1-1; no firm D call. Trimming took 3 bases from V and 3 from J, leaving 5 bases between them. Per the germline V gene, CDR1 is SGHNT and CDR2 is YENEEA. The CDR3 extends over 12 amino acids. The CDR3 DNA sequence: TGTGCCAGCAGCTTTTCTGACACTGAAGCTTTCTTT. Residues: CASSFSDTEAFF.

The chain is built from TRBV5-1 and TRBJ2-7; D might be TRBD1 (5 bases). The CDR3 runs to 13 residues. Trimming took off 4 bases at V and 3 bases at J, with 11 bases between the two ends. Germline V gene sequence: CDR1 SGHRS, CDR2 YFSETQ. For the CDR3, the DNA is TGCGCCAGCAGCATACAGGCGGACTACGAGCAGTACTTC. The encoded protein is CASSIQADYEQYF. Together with reference TRBV5-1 and TRBJ2-7, the CDR3 gives the full variable domain: KAGVTQTPRYLIKTRGQQVTLSCSPISGHRSVSWYQQTPGQGLQFLFEYFSETQRNKGNFPGRFSGRQFSNSRSEMNVSTLELGDSALYLCASSIQADYEQYFGPGTRLTVT.

V is TRBV7-3 and J is TRBJ1-4; perhaps TRBD1 as D (5 bases). CDR3 length: 15 amino acids. V dropped 1 base and J dropped 0 bases, with 6 bases sitting between them. Per germline, CDR1 SGHTA and CDR2 FQGTGA. The CDR3 here is CASSLRGATNEKLFF. In nucleotides, the CDR3 is TGTGCCAGCAGCTTAAGAGGGGCAACTAATGAAAAACTGTTTTTT.

The rearrangement links TRBV10-3 to TRBJ1-4; D gene ambiguous. This CDR3 contains 14 residues. CDR1 and CDR2 (germline): ENHRY, SYGVKD. Trimming took off 3 bases at V and 4 bases at J, with 9 bases between the two ends. CDR3 region: CAISEGGRNEKLFF. CDR3 nucleotides: TGTGCCATCAGTGAAGGTGGGCGTAATGAAAAACTGTTTTTT.

This clone came up a few times. This chain connects TRBV28 to TRBJ1-2, with D perhaps TRBD1 (5 bases). V lost 6 bases to trimming and J lost 5 bases, with 16 bases between them. There are 14 residues in the CDR3. The germline V gene encodes CDR1 MDHEN and CDR2 SYDVKM. The CDR3 region is CASSVAGQGYGYTF. The DNA for the CDR3 is TGTGCCAGCAGCGTAGCAGGGCAGGGATATGGCTACACCTTC.

The CDR3: CASSELDRAGNQPQHF. CDR3 nucleotide sequence: TGTGCCAGCAGTGAATTGGACAGGGCGGGCAATCAGCCCCAGCATTTT. This sequence joins TRBV2 and TRBJ1-5; 8 bases are a match to TRBD1. The CDR3 is made up of 16 amino acids. Germline trimming cut 2 bases from V and 2 bases from J; bases unmatched to any gene: 5. Germline CDR1 and CDR2: SNHLY and FYNNEI.

The chain uses TRBV6-6 and TRBJ1-1; no clear D. Per the germline V gene, CDR1 is MNHNY and CDR2 is SVGAGI (reference sequence). With 2 bases removed from V and 0 bases from J, the gap between germline ends came to 7 bases. The CDR3 has 14 amino acids. CDR3 protein: CASSYDWMNTEAFF. DNA of the CDR3: TGTGCCAGCAGTTACGACTGGATGAACACTGAAGCTTTCTTT.

V and J are TRBV11-1 and TRBJ2-7, with unresolved D. The germline V and J ends were trimmed by 1 base and 2 bases, with 12 bases remaining between them. This CDR3 has 15 amino acids. Per germline, CDR1 SGHAT and CDR2 FQDESV (reference sequence). The CDR3 reads CASSLEGKGPYEQYF. Here the CDR3 DNA reads TGTGCCAGCAGCTTAGAAGGGAAGGGCCCCTACGAGCAGTACTTC.

The V and J genes are TRBV25-1 and TRBJ2-7, with D possibly matching TRBD2 (7 bases). The V gene's germline CDR1 is MGHDK and CDR2 SYGVNS. CDR3 length equals 15 residues. Trimming pared 8 bases from V and 0 bases from J, leaving 17 bases between. The DNA for the CDR3 is TGTGCCAGCTCCGAGGGGGGGCGTTCCTCCTACGAGCAGTACTTC. Protein: CASSEGGRSSYEQYF.

V is TRBV6-6 and J is TRBJ2-2; 9 bases fit TRBD1. The germline CDR1 and CDR2 sequences are MNHNY and SVGAGI (reference sequence). The CDR3 is 15 residues long. V shed 6 bases and J 4 bases; nucleotides not matched to a gene: 6. The CDR3 here is CASSIGTGITGELFF. CDR3 coding DNA: TGTGCCAGCAGCATAGGGACAGGGATCACCGGGGAGCTGTTTTTT.

The V gene is TRBV13, the J gene TRBJ1-4; D not resolved. The CDR3 covers 14 residues. Trimming shortened V by 5 bases and J by 9 bases, and 16 bases separated the two germline ends. In germline, CDR1 is PRHDT, CDR2 FYEKMQ (reference sequence). CDR3 in amino acids: CASSPGTGEQKLFF. The CDR3 nucleotides are TGTGCCAGCAGCCCCGGCACTGGGGAGCAAAAACTGTTTTTT.

J is TRBJ2-1 and V is TRBV4-1; 8 positions agree with TRBD2. This CDR3 has 16 amino acids. Trimming took 2 bases from V and 4 from J; bases not matched to a gene: 7. Germline loops: CDR1 MGHRA, CDR2 YSYEKL. The CDR3: CASSQQTSGAYNEQFF. The CDR3 nucleotides read TGCGCCAGCAGCCAACAAACTAGCGGAGCTTACAATGAGCAGTTCTTC.

The chain uses TRBV15 and TRBJ2-7; 8 nucleotides agree with TRBD2. The V gene end was trimmed by 0 bases and the J gene end by 4 bases; junction bases not matched to a gene: 8. In germline, CDR1 is LNHNV, CDR2 YYDKDF (reference sequence). The CDR3 is 16 amino acids. CDR3 coding DNA: TGTGCCACCAGCAGAGAATCCAGCGGGAGCGGGTACGAGCAGTACTTC. Protein sequence: CATSRESSGSGYEQYF.

The chain carries TRBV5-1 and TRBJ1-1; tentatively, D is TRBD1 (6 bases). V was clipped by 0 bases and J by 4 bases, with 13 bases between them. Germline CDR1 and CDR2: SGHRS and YFSETQ. This CDR3 has 15 amino acids. The DNA of the CDR3 is TGCGCCAGCAGCTTGGTAGGGGGAACGGGCACTGAAGCTTTCTTT. Translated: CASSLVGGTGTEAFF.